This entry is about one T cell receptor (beta chain). As yet, its antigen is unknown. This record comes from a study of beta chain features in type 1 diabetes. Germline V gene data show CDR1 as LNHDA and CDR2 as SQIVND (reference sequence). This CDR3 is 14 amino acids long. Trimming shortened V by 1 base and J by 1 base, and 5 bases separated the two germline ends. General observations from the study: Among all four CD4+ subsets, Type 1 diabetes patients had TCRB CDR3s that were moderately but significantly shorter.

Expressed TCRB transcripts were sequenced because the isolated RNA had all been reverse transcribed beforehand. Using immunoSEQ multiplex PCR, the repertoire was profiled, and TCRdb retains in-frame clones only, with some absent. The table records over 600,000 clones, around 11% of them present only once. The TCR originated in a man younger than 40 with type 1 diabetes. Sequenced sample: naive CD4+ T cells from blood. V and J are TRBV19 and TRBJ1-5; the D is unclear. For the CDR3, the DNA is TGTGCCAGTAGTATAGTGAGGAGCAATCAGCCCCAGCATTTT. It specifies CASSIVRSNQPQHF.